The source of this T cell receptor (beta chain) is a study of blood T cell repertoires in COVID-19. Repertoires were generated with immunoSEQ multiplex PCR, while TCRdb's copy carries only in-frame clones and drops some. The profile shows approximately 350,000 clones, roughly four fifths of them singletons. The ends lost 0 bases at V and 8 bases at J; junction bases unmatched: 17. Per the germline V gene, CDR1 is SEHNR and CDR2 is FQNEAQ (reference sequence). CDR3 length equals 19 residues. Sequenced sample: PBMCs or T cells enriched from blood (not recorded which). The genes are TRBV7-9 and TRBJ1-4, with 8 nucleotides matching TRBD1. The sequence was collected from a woman aged 45-65 years who had recovered from COVID-19. The CDR3 nucleotides are TGTGCCAGCAGCTTAGCGCTCAAAGGACAGGGAGGGGTTGGGGAAAAACTGTTTTTT. Residues: CASSLALKGQGGVGEKLFF. The full variable domain, rest sourced from reference TRBV7-9 and TRBJ1-4, is DTGVSQNPRHKITKRGQNVTFRCDPISEHNRLYWYRQTLGQGPEFLTYFQNEAQLEKSRLLSDRFSAERPKGSFSTLEIQRTEQGDSAMYLCASSLALKGQGGVGEKLFFGSGTQLSVL.